The rows below give T cell receptor beta chains drawn from one sample of a study of blood T cell repertoires in COVID-19. The data were produced by immunoSEQ multiplex PCR, yet TCRdb's version contains in-frame clones alone and is incomplete. This table holds under 85,000 clones, approximately 82% found once. Sequences were obtained from peripheral blood. All receptors derive from a human donor in a cohort sampled during active COVID-19. CDR3s include the opening cysteine and the closing phenylalanine or tryptophan. Clone size appears in some rows only: once, few, many, or a class for an expanded clone.

size: NA
J: TRBJ2-3
V: TRBV19
CDR3: CASSHGLAGGPSDTQYF

size: few
J: TRBJ1-2
V: TRBV6-5
CDR3: CASSSPGGHGYTF

size: NA
J: TRBJ2-5
V: TRBV5-8
CDR3: CASSFQGYRETQYF

size: NA
J: TRBJ2-7
V: TRBV12-3/TRBV12-4
CDR3: CASTHRGYEQYF

size: NA
J: TRBJ2-3
V: TRBV3-1/TRBV3-2
CDR3: CASSQALSGGVTDTQYF

size: NA
J: TRBJ1-5
V: TRBV5-6
CDR3: CASSLASGAHQPQHF

size: NA
J: TRBJ1-3
V: TRBV30
CDR3: CAWRGLGGNTIYF

size: few
J: TRBJ2-3
V: TRBV7-2
CDR3: CASSSQRGGRTDTQYF

size: NA
J: TRBJ1-2
V: TRBV6-5
CDR3: CASSYAGGANYGYTF

size: NA
J: TRBJ2-3
V: TRBV7-2
CDR3: CASSYTSGGADTQYF

size: NA
J: TRBJ1-1
V: TRBV28
CDR3: CASSLGWRVEAFF

size: NA
J: TRBJ1-1
V: TRBV5-1
CDR3: CASSLEAVSGTEAFF

size: NA
J: TRBJ2-1
V: TRBV2
CDR3: CASSTDRVNEQFF

size: NA
J: TRBJ1-2
V: TRBV13
CDR3: CASSLKGGNYGYTF

size: NA
J: TRBJ1-2
V: TRBV12-3/TRBV12-4
CDR3: CASSFRGHSGYTF

size: few
J: TRBJ1-5
V: TRBV6-1
CDR3: CASSEGAFGNQPQHF

size: NA
J: TRBJ2-3
V: TRBV9
CDR3: CASSVGGAVSDTQYF

size: NA
J: TRBJ2-5
V: TRBV29-1
CDR3: CSVSTRDRSGETQYF

size: NA
J: TRBJ1-1
V: TRBV2
CDR3: CASRLGQMNTEAFF

size: NA
J: TRBJ2-5
V: TRBV29-1
CDR3: CSVLGRDSFLRAQYF

size: few
J: TRBJ2-1
V: TRBV7-9
CDR3: CASSLVGYNEQFF

size: NA
J: TRBJ2-3
V: TRBV4-2
CDR3: CASSQELAGGPDTQYF

size: NA
J: TRBJ1-5
V: TRBV6-6
CDR3: CASSPIAGRLGQPQHF

size: NA
J: TRBJ2-3
V: TRBV19
CDR3: CASSQGDTQYF

size: NA
J: TRBJ2-3
V: TRBV24-1
CDR3: CATSDRGGTDTQYF

size: NA
J: TRBJ1-5
V: TRBV18
CDR3: CASSRDSGEAPQHF

size: NA
J: TRBJ1-3
V: TRBV7-2
CDR3: CASSRSGTGNTIYF

size: NA
J: TRBJ2-5
V: TRBV7-9
CDR3: CASSSGLAGVETQYF

size: many
J: TRBJ2-7
V: TRBV6-6
CDR3: CASSFGQGGNEQYF

size: NA
J: TRBJ2-1
V: TRBV24-1
CDR3: CATSQQGDEQFF

size: few
J: TRBJ1-4
V: TRBV4-1
CDR3: CASSQDSRGLGNEKLFF

size: NA
J: TRBJ1-2
V: TRBV2
CDR3: CASSEEAGGGGYTF

size: once
J: TRBJ2-7
V: TRBV7-9
CDR3: CASSSRRGPTGEQYF

size: NA
J: TRBJ1-6
V: TRBV5-4
CDR3: CASSLGWGSYNSPLHF

size: NA
J: TRBJ1-2
V: TRBV19
CDR3: CATLQGTGGYTF

size: NA
J: TRBJ1-1
V: TRBV5-1
CDR3: CASSKDTNTEAFF

size: NA
J: TRBJ1-1
V: TRBV13
CDR3: CASSQITGTGGSRTEAFF

size: NA
J: TRBJ1-1
V: TRBV19
CDR3: CASSGQAPEAFF

size: NA
J: TRBJ1-2
V: TRBV7-8
CDR3: CASSVGTPGGYTF

size: NA
J: TRBJ2-2
V: TRBV6-6
CDR3: CASRGGANTGELFF

size: NA
J: TRBJ2-3
V: TRBV28
CDR3: CASSSPSGGVEDTQYF

size: NA
J: TRBJ1-1
V: TRBV5-1
CDR3: CASSLAGIGTEAFF

size: NA
J: TRBJ1-4
V: TRBV5-1
CDR3: CASSLASNEKLFF